Listed here are 22 T cell receptor beta chains from one sample, sequenced in a study of blood T cell repertoires in COVID-19. Generated by immunoSEQ multiplex PCR, the TCRdb table keeps only in-frame clones and is missing some. The sample carries about 310,000 clones, around nine tenths recorded once. The material sequenced was peripheral blood. These TCRs come from a man aged 50-59 years with active or convalescent COVID-19.

V and J are TRBV21-1 and TRBJ2-7; the D segment call TRBD1 is taken from the table without a DNA check. TRBV21-1 is a pseudogene locus. The CDR3 extends over 18 amino acids. This CDR3 is CASSNGDPSGQAYYEQYF. CDR3 nucleotide sequence: TGTGCCAGCAGCAATGGAGACCCTTCGGGACAGGCGTATTACGAGCAGTACTTC.

V gene TRBV11-2 combines with J gene TRBJ2-1, with a tentative D call TRBD1 (5 bases). Germline CDR1 is SGHAT and CDR2 is FQNNGV. The V end lost 7 bases, the J end lost 6 bases, and 22 bases lay between the germline ends. There are 16 residues in the CDR3. CDR3 residues: CASKRNRPQGFNEQFF. CDR3 DNA: TGTGCCAGCAAACGGAATAGGCCTCAGGGTTTCAATGAGCAGTTCTTC.

The chain uses TRBV28 and TRBJ1-5; possible D gene TRBD1, 6 bases. V was pared by 3 bases and J by 4 bases, with 16 bases between. The CDR3 is 16 amino acids. CDR1 is MDHEN and CDR2 is SYDVKM in the germline V gene. As DNA, the CDR3 is TGTGCCAGCAGTTTCCCCGGGGGGGCACGGAATCAGCCCCAGCATTTT. Protein product: CASSFPGGARNQPQHF. Looking up the rest from reference TRBV28 and TRBJ1-5 gives the full variable domain: DVKVTQSSRYLVKRTGEKVFLECVQDMDHENMFWYRQDPGLGLRLIYFSYDVKMKEKGDIPEGYSVSREKKERFSLILESASTNQTSMYLCASSFPGGARNQPQHFGDGTRLSIL.

This clone was recorded only once. V usage is TRBV19 and J usage is TRBJ2-2; weak D call: TRBD1 (6 bases). Germline CDR1 and CDR2: LNHDA and SQIVND (reference sequence). The V end lost 5 bases, the J end lost 3 bases, and 13 bases lay between the germline ends. CDR3 length: 15 amino acids. The CDR3 DNA reads TGTGCCAGTAGTTCCCCAGGGGTCTACACCGGGGAGCTGTTTTTT. Protein product: CASSSPGVYTGELFF.

This sequence joins TRBV10-3 and TRBJ2-5, with 9 bases lining up with TRBD1. CDR3 length: 16 amino acids. Germline V gives CDR1 ENHRY, CDR2 SYGVKD. V shed 3 bases and J 4 bases; nucleotides not matched to a gene: 9. As DNA, the CDR3 is TGTGCCATCAGTGAACAGGGGGCAGTGATAGGAGAGACCCAGTACTTC. Translation gives CAISEQGAVIGETQYF.

The rearrangement uses TRBV19 and TRBJ1-5; TRBD1 matches at 12 bases. The CDR3 totals 18 residues. Germline V gives CDR1 LNHDA, CDR2 SQIVND (reference sequence). V lost 8 bases to trimming and J lost 1 base; unmatched junction nucleotides: 12. The CDR3 loop is CASHKGQGALGSNQPQHF. The CDR3 DNA follows: TGTGCCAGTCATAAGGGACAGGGGGCCCTGGGGAGCAATCAGCCCCAGCATTTT.

V and J are TRBV5-6 and TRBJ1-1; no clear D. Trimming pared 4 bases from V and 4 bases from J, leaving 17 bases between. The length of the CDR3 is 15 residues. Germline lookup yields CDR1 SGHDT and CDR2 YYEEEE. The CDR3 DNA sequence: TGTGCCAGCAGCCCCCGGACTCGGGAGCGCACTGAAGCTTTCTTT. It yields the protein CASSPRTRERTEAFF. Complete variable domain (other parts from reference TRBV5-6 and TRBJ1-1): DAGVTQSPTHLIKTRGQQVTLRCSPKSGHDTVSWYQQALGQGPQFIFQYYEEEERQRGNFPDRFSGHQFPNYSSELNVNALLLGDSALYLCASSPRTRERTEAFFGQGTRLTVV.

The chain has TRBV6-1 and TRBJ1-4, with D possibly TRBD1 on 5 matching bases. The CDR3 is 15 residues long. The V gene lost 2 bases and the J gene lost 8 bases, with 15 bases spanning the gap. Germline assignment: CDR1 MNHNS and CDR2 SASEGT. Written as DNA, the CDR3 is TGTGCCAGCAGTGAAAATAGCGGGGGGAAGGAAAAACTGTTTTTT. Amino acids: CASSENSGGKEKLFF.

CDR3 in amino acids: CSVGRGSNYGYTF. The CDR3 DNA follows: TGCAGCGTTGGGAGGGGAAGTAACTATGGCTACACCTTC. This rearrangement joins TRBV29-1 to TRBJ1-2; D perhaps matches TRBD1 (5 bases). CDR1 is SQVTM, CDR2 ANQGSEA, per germline. This CDR3 spans 13 amino acids. With 4 bases removed from V and 1 base from J, the gap between germline ends came to 10 bases.

Remarks on this clone: The same CDR3 can be traced to other DNA sequences in this sample. The chain employs TRBV28 and TRBJ1-3; 9 bases align to TRBD1. With V trimmed by 4 bases and J by 3 bases, 4 bases remained unmatched. The CDR3 loop spans 15 amino acids. The germline V gene encodes CDR1 MDHEN and CDR2 SYDVKM. This CDR3 is CASSSTGGSGNTIYF. CDR3 coding DNA: TGTGCCAGCAGTTCCACAGGGGGCAGTGGAAACACCATATATTTT.

The chain combines TRBV4-3 with TRBJ1-1; 8 bases line up with TRBD1. Trimming took 3 bases from V and 6 from J; bases not matched to a gene: 6. This CDR3 contains 14 residues. In germline, CDR1 is LGHNA, CDR2 YSLEER. CDR3 loop: CASSHAGGFAEAFF. In DNA, the CDR3 is TGCGCCAGCAGCCACGCAGGGGGCTTCGCTGAAGCTTTCTTT.

The chain carries TRBV28 and TRBJ1-1; D may be TRBD1 (6 bases). The V gene's germline CDR1 is MDHEN and CDR2 SYDVKM. The CDR3 extends over 14 amino acids. Trimming shortened V by 5 bases and J by 1 base, and 11 bases separated the two germline ends. CDR3 coding DNA: TGTGCCAGCAGTAACAGGGCTTCGAACACTGAAGCTTTCTTT. Translated, it gives CASSNRASNTEAFF.

The gene calls are TRBV19 and TRBJ2-5, with D maybe TRBD1 (6 bases). This CDR3 comprises 15 residues. Trimming left V 8 bases short and J 2 bases short, with 18 bases between. Germline values: CDR1 LNHDA, CDR2 SQIVND (reference sequence). The CDR3 DNA follows: TGTGCCAGTTGTAGTGGGGGCGCGGATCAAGAGACCCAGTACTTC. Its translation: CASCSGGADQETQYF. Complete variable domain (other parts from reference TRBV19 and TRBJ2-5): DGGITQSPKYLFRKEGQNVTLSCEQNLNHDAMYWYRQDPGQGLRLIYYSQIVNDFQKGDIAEGYSVSREKKESFPLTVTSAQKNPTAFYLCASCSGGADQETQYFGPGTRLLVL.

The chain is built from TRBV6-6 and TRBJ2-7; D uncertain. CDR1 and CDR2 (germline): MNHNY, SVGAGI (reference sequence). V gave up 5 bases and J gave up 4 bases, with 12 bases separating them. This CDR3 comprises 13 residues. CDR3 amino acids: CASSGILVYEQYF. The CDR3 coding sequence is TGTGCCAGCAGTGGCATTCTAGTTTACGAGCAGTACTTC.

V is TRBV11-3 and J is TRBJ1-1, with 11 bases lining up with TRBD1. CDR1 is SGHNT, CDR2 YENEEA, per germline. The V gene end was trimmed by 5 bases and the J gene end by 4 bases; junction bases not matched to a gene: 6. The CDR3 has 15 residues. The CDR3 is CASSPGQGAFTEAFF. CDR3 bases: TGTGCCAGCAGCCCTGGACAGGGGGCATTCACTGAAGCTTTCTTT. Using reference TRBV11-3 and TRBJ1-1 for the parts outside the CDR3, the full variable domain is EAGVVQSPRYKIIEKKQPVAFWCNPISGHNTLYWYLQNLGQGPELLIRYENEEAVDDSQLPKDRFSAERLKGVDSTLKIQPAELGDSAVYLCASSPGQGAFTEAFFGQGTRLTVV.

The V gene is TRBV7-9, the J gene TRBJ2-5; TRBD1 might be the D (6 bases). V was clipped by 0 bases and J by 5 bases, with 13 bases between them. CDR1 and CDR2 (germline): SEHNR, FQNEAQ (reference sequence). CDR3 length equals 15 residues. The CDR3 region is CASSLATGLGETQYF. The CDR3 coding sequence is TGTGCCAGCAGCTTAGCTACAGGGCTTGGCGAGACCCAGTACTTC.

The V and J genes are TRBV18 and TRBJ2-7, with D tentatively TRBD2 (6 bases). The CDR3 has 17 amino acids. The V end was cut by 3 bases, the J end by 3 bases, with 21 bases between. Germline V gene data show CDR1 as KGHSH and CDR2 as LQKENI. Written as DNA, the CDR3 is TGTGCCAGCTCACCGAGGTCCCCAGGCGGGATCTTCTACGAGCAGTACTTC. It is translated as CASSPRSPGGIFYEQYF.

The chain employs TRBV5-1 and TRBJ2-1; 10 nucleotides align to TRBD2. Germline V gives CDR1 SGHRS, CDR2 YFSETQ. Trimming cost V 4 bases and J 6 bases; bases outside gene matches: 10. The CDR3 runs to 16 residues. CDR3 loop: CASSATASGGPNEQFF. The CDR3 DNA reads TGCGCCAGCAGCGCGACGGCTAGCGGGGGACCCAATGAGCAGTTCTTC.

The chain uses TRBV29-1 and TRBJ1-2; 7 bases are shared with TRBD1. The CDR3 contains 14 residues. J gave up 3 bases and V 4 bases, and 8 bases lay outside the gene matches. CDR1 SQVTM and CDR2 ANQGSEA come from the germline V gene. The CDR3 DNA is TGCAGCGTTGCTGGGGGACAGATTGACTATGGCTACACCTTC. Encoded protein: CSVAGGQIDYGYTF.

This clone was recorded only once. The CDR3 region has the DNA TGTGCCAGCAGCTTAGGGCAGGGGACAGGTACAGAGACCCAGTACTTC. Amino acid sequence: CASSLGQGTGTETQYF. J is TRBJ2-5 and V is TRBV7-7; 8 bases are a match to TRBD1. The ends lost 1 base at V and 4 bases at J; junction bases unmatched: 8. Per the germline V gene, CDR1 is SSHAT and CDR2 is FNYEAQ (reference sequence). CDR3 length equals 16 residues.

This clone was recorded a few times. This chain uses TRBV6-6 with TRBJ2-2, with 10 bases that match TRBD2. Trimming took 7 bases from V and 6 from J; bases not matched to a gene: 5. Germline loops: CDR1 MNHNY, CDR2 SVGAGI (reference sequence). The CDR3 length is 14 residues. The CDR3, as DNA: TGTGCCAGCAAAAGCGGGGGGGCTTCCGGGGAGCTGTTTTTT. Protein: CASKSGGASGELFF.

This rearrangement joins TRBV30 to TRBJ1-1; 8 nucleotides align to TRBD1. V trimming: 2 bases; J trimming: 2 bases; junction bases outside the gene matches: 4. The CDR3 length is 14 residues. Germline lookup yields CDR1 GTSNPN and CDR2 SVGIG (reference sequence). The CDR3 here is CAWSFQGANTEAFF. The CDR3 DNA reads TGTGCCTGGAGTTTCCAGGGGGCAAACACTGAAGCTTTCTTT.